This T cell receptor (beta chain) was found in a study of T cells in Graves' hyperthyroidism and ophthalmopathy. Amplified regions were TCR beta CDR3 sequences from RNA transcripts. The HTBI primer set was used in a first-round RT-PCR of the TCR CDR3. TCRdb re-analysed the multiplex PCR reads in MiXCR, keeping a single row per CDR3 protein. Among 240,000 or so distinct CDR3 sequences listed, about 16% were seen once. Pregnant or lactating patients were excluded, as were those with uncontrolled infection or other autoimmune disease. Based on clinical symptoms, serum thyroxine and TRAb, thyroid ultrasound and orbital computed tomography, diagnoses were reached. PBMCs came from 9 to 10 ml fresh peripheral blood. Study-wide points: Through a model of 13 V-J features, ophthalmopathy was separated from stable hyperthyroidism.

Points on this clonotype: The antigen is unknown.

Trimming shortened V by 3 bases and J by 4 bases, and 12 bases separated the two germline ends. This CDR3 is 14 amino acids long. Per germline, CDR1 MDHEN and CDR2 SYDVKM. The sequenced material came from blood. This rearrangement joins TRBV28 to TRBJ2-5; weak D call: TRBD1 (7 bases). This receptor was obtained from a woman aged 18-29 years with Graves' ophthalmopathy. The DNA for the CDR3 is TGTGCCAGCAGTTTTCATCAGGGGGGAGAGACCCAGTACTTC. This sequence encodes CASSFHQGGETQYF.